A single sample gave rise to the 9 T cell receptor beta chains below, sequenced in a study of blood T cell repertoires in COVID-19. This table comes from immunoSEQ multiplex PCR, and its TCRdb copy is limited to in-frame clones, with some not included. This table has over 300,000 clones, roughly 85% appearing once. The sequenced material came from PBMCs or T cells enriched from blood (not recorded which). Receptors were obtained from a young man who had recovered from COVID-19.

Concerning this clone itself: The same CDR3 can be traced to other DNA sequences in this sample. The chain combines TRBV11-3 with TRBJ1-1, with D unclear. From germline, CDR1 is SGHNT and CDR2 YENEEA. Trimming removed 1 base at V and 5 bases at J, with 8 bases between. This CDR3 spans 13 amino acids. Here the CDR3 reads CASSLGARTEAFF. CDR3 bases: TGTGCCAGCAGCTTAGGGGCCCGGACTGAAGCTTTCTTT.

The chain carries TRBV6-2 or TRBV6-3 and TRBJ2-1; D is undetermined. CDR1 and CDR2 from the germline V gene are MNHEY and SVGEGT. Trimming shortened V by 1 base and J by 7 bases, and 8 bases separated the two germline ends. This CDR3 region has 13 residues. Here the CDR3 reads CASSYYRRNEQFF. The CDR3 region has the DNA TGTGCCAGCAGTTACTACCGGCGGAATGAGCAGTTCTTC.

The CDR3 protein is CASRSGGLAGGGNEQFF. The CDR3 DNA is TGCGCCAGCAGGTCTGGGGGACTAGCGGGGGGGGGCAATGAGCAGTTCTTC. The rearrangement links TRBV10-2 to TRBJ2-1; 16 bases agree with TRBD2. The germline CDR1 and CDR2 sequences are WSHSY and SAAADI. Germline trimming cut 6 bases from V and 6 bases from J; bases unmatched to any gene: 8. CDR3 size: 17 residues.

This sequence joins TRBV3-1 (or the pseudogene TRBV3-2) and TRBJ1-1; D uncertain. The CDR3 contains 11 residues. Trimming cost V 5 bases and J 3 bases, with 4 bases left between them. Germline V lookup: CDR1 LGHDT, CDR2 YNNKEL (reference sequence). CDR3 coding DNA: TGTGCCAGCAGCTCTTACACTGAAGCTTTCTTT. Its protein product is CASSSYTEAFF.

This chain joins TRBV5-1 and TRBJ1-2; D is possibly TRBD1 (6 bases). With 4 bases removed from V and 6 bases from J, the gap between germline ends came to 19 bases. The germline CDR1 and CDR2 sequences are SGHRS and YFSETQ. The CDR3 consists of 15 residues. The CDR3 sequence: CASSDSGTYSDGYTF. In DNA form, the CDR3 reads TGCGCCAGCAGCGACTCCGGGACATATTCTGATGGCTACACCTTC.

In DNA form, the CDR3 reads TGTGCCAGCAGCGTAGAAACAGGGAACTTCTACGAGCAGTACTTC. Amino acid sequence: CASSVETGNFYEQYF. The chain is built from TRBV9 and TRBJ2-7, with D tentatively TRBD1 (6 bases). The germline V gene has CDR1 SGDLS and CDR2 YYNGEE. The V gene lost 0 bases and the J gene lost 3 bases, with 13 bases spanning the gap. This CDR3 region has 15 residues.

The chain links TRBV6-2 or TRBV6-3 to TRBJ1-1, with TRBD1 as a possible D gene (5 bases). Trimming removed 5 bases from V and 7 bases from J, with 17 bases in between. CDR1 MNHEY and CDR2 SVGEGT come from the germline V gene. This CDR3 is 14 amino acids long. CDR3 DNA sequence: TGTGCCAGCAGTATGCGGGGGGAGTATGGTGAAGCTTTCTTT. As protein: CASSMRGEYGEAFF.

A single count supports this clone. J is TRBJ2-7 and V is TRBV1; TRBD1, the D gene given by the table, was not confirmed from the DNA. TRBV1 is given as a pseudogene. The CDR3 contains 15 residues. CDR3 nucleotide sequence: TGCACCAGCGGCCCTGGACAAGGACCTTCCTACGAGCAGTACTTC. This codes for CTSGPGQGPSYEQYF.

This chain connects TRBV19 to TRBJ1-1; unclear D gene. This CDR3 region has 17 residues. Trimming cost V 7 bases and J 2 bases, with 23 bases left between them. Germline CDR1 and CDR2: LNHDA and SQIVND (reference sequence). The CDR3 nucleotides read TGTGCCAGTAAGGAGGTGGGGATCTCAATTTTCAACACTGAAGCTTTCTTT. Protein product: CASKEVGISIFNTEAFF.